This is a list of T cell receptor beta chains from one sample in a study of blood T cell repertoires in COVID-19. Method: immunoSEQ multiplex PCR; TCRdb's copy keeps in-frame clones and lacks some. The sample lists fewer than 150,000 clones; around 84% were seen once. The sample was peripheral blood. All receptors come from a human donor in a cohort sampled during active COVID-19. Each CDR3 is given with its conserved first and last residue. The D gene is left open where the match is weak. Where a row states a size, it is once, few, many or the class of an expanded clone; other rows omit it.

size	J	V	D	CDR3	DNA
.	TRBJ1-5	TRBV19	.	CASKGYSNQPQHF	TGTGCCAGTAAGGGGTATAGCAATCAGCCCCAGCATTTT
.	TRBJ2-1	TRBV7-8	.	CASSLRGSYNEQFF	TGTGCCAGCAGCTTGCGGGGTTCCTACAATGAGCAGTTCTTC
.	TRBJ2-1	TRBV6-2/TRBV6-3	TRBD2	CASSALGGGAGEQFF	TGTGCCAGCAGTGCCCTTGGCGGGGGGGCCGGTGAGCAGTTCTTC
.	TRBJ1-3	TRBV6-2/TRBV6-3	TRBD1	CASSFLKDRTGNTIYF	TGTGCCAGCAGTTTTCTTAAGGACAGGACTGGAAACACCATATATTTT
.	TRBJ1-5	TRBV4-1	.	CASSRAPHQPQHF	TGCGCCAGCAGCCGGGCACCCCATCAGCCCCAGCATTTT
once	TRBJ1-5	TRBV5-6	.	CASSLDISGNQPQHF	TGTGCCAGCAGCTTGGACATCAGCGGGAATCAGCCCCAGCATTTT
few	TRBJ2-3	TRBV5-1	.	CASSEPGTDTQYF	TGCGCCAGCAGCGAGCCGGGCACAGATACGCAGTATTTT
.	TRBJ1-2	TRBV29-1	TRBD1	CSVEGGTGLNYGYTF	TGCAGCGTTGAAGGCGGGACAGGCTTAAACTATGGCTACACCTTC
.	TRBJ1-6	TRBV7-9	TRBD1	CASSLDRDNSPLHF	TGTGCCAGCAGCTTGGACAGGGATAATTCACCCCTCCACTTT
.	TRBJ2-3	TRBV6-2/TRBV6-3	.	CASSYDFTDTQYF	TGTGCCAGCAGTTACGACTTCACAGATACGCAGTATTTT
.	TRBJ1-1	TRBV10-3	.	CAISGTVNTEAFF	TGTGCCATCAGTGGGACAGTGAACACTGAAGCTTTCTTT
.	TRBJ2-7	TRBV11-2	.	CASSVTNFYEQYF	TGTGCCAGCAGCGTGACAAATTTCTACGAGCAGTACTTC
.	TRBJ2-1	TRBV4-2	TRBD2	CASSQDGSSGGADEQFF	TGTGCCAGCAGCCAAGATGGGTCTAGCGGGGGGGCGGATGAGCAGTTCTTC
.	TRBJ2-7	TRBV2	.	CASSGDWNEQYF	TGTGCCAGCAGTGGGGACTGGAACGAGCAGTACTTC
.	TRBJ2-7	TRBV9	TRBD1	CASSGDSSYEQYF	TGTGCCAGCAGCGGGGACAGCTCCTACGAGCAGTACTTC
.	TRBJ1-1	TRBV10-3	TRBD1	CAISVGQVNTEAFF	TGTGCCATCAGTGTGGGACAGGTGAACACTGAAGCTTTCTTT
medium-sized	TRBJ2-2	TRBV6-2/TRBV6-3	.	CASSYGPTPGELFF	TGTGCCAGCAGTTACGGGCCTACACCTGGGGAGCTGTTTTTT
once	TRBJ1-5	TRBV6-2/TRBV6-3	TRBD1	CASSRNDRDPNQPQHF	TGTGCCAGCAGCCGAAACGACAGGGACCCCAATCAGCCCCAGCATTTT
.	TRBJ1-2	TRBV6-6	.	CASSYSKAGMNYGYTF	TGTGCCAGCAGTTACTCGAAGGCAGGGATGAACTATGGCTACACCTTC
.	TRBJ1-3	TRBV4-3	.	CASSQQGAGNTIYF	TGCGCCAGCAGCCAACAGGGCGCTGGAAACACCATATATTTT
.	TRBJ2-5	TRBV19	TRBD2	CASRLAGGQETQYF	TGTGCCAGTAGACTAGCGGGGGGGCAAGAGACCCAGTACTTC
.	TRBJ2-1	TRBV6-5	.	CASSQGFARNEQFF	TGTGCCAGCAGCCAGGGTTTTGCGAGGAATGAGCAGTTCTTC
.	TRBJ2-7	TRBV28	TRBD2	CASRSGGRYEQYF	TGTGCCAGCCGTAGCGGGGGGCGCTACGAGCAGTACTTC
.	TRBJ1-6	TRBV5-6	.	CASSNSSPLHF	TGTGCCAGCAGCAACAGTTCACCCCTCCACTTT
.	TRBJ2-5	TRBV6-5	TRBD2	CASSSLAGGFQETQYF	TGTGCCAGCAGTTCCCTAGCGGGGGGGTTCCAAGAGACCCAGTACTTC
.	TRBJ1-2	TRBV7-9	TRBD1	CASSPGQGRDGYTF	TGTGCCAGCAGCCCTGGACAGGGGAGGGATGGCTACACCTTC
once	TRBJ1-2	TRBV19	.	CASRASGRGYGYTF	TGTGCCAGCCGAGCCTCTGGGAGGGGGTATGGCTACACCTTC
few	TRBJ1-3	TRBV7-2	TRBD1	CASSLAARGLGNTIYF	TGTGCCAGCAGCTTAGCTGCCAGGGGGCTTGGAAACACCATATATTTT
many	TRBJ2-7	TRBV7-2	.	CASSLVYGSEQYF	TGTGCCAGCAGCTTAGTGTACGGGAGCGAGCAGTACTTC
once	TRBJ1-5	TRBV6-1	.	CASSERQVSNQPQHF	TGTGCCAGCAGTGAACGACAGGTTAGCAATCAGCCCCAGCATTTT
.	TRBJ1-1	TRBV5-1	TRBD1	CASSTGTGHTEAFF	TGCGCCAGCAGCACCGGGACAGGTCACACTGAAGCTTTCTTT
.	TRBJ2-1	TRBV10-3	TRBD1	CAISVGQGAGNEQFF	TGTGCCATCAGCGTGGGACAGGGGGCCGGCAATGAGCAGTTCTTC
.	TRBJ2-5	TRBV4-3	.	CASSQDSGGAGETQYF	TGCGCCAGCAGCCAAGATAGTGGGGGGGCCGGGGAGACCCAGTACTTC
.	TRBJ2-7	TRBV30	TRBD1	CAWGQGKNSYEQYF	TGTGCCTGGGGACAGGGGAAAAACTCCTACGAGCAGTACTTC
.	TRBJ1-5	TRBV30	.	CAWSKGVWGNQPQHF	TGTGCCTGGAGTAAAGGGGTTTGGGGCAATCAGCCCCAGCATTTT
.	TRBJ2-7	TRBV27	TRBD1	CASSWGDRAYEQYF	TGTGCCAGCAGTTGGGGAGACAGGGCCTACGAGCAGTACTTC